This record covers a single TCR beta chain. Its antigen is not known. V was shortened by 4 bases and J by 3 bases, with 18 bases between the two germline ends. There are 15 residues in the CDR3. Germline CDR1 is DFQATT and CDR2 is SNEGSKA (reference sequence). This sample was taken from a study of blood T cells in healthy people across ages. Findings and caveats of the study: Strongly correlated with naive T cell percentage was TCR beta diversity. Per million T cells, TCR beta diversity dropped about linearly as age rose.

Donors were systemically healthy Caucasian individuals from Russia aged about 6 to 100 years. At least 6 micrograms of total RNA were extracted per sample. Using a J-beta primer mix together with a sample-barcoded 5' primer, a second PCR was run for about 6 to 11 cycles. TCRdb passed the 5' RACE reads through MiXCR, listing each CDR3 protein once. The repertoire holds almost 800,000 distinct CDR3 sequences, with roughly 64% as singletons. The chain couples TRBV20-1 to TRBJ1-1, with D possibly being TRBD1 (5 bases). Sequencing was performed on blood. The TCR sequence derives from a man younger than 40 in good health. Here the CDR3 DNA reads TGCAGTGCTATAACGCCGGGACCCAGCGACACTGAAGCTTTCTTT. Protein sequence: CSAITPGPSDTEAFF.